This T cell receptor beta chain was captured by sequencing in a study of response to subunit inactivated influenza vaccine. The study's findings and limits: After each seasonal influenza vaccination, few new T cells are recruited, the authors suggested.

TCRdb called the RT-PCR reads again in MiXCR, with one record for every CDR3 protein. The sample carries 450,000 to 600,000 distinct CDR3 sequences, less than 10% recorded once. This clonotype was detected a few times. Its specificity is unknown. The germline gives CDR1 SGHNT, CDR2 YYREEE (reference sequence). Between the trimmed V and J ends, which lost 3 bases and 1 base, there was a span of 13 bases. The CDR3 consists of 15 residues. The TCR was taken from a man aged 50 to 69 who received an inactivated influenza vaccine. The V call is TRBV5-4, the J call TRBJ1-1; no clear D gene. Material: PBMCs from blood, obtained less than 30 months after vaccination. CDR3 coding DNA: TGTGCCAGCAGCTCGCCGCAGACAACGAACACTGAAGCTTTCTTT. This sequence encodes CASSSPQTTNTEAFF.